This T cell receptor (beta chain) was sequenced during a study of blood T cell repertoires in COVID-19. Profiling relied on immunoSEQ multiplex PCR, and the TCRdb table lists in-frame clones only, not all of them. The sample includes 150,000 or so clones, more than 75% seen only once; the top ten take around 6%. This CDR3 comprises 14 residues. Trimming pared 0 bases from V and 8 bases from J, leaving 14 bases between. Per the germline V gene, CDR1 is SGHRS and CDR2 is YFSETQ. The sample taken for sequencing was PBMCs or T cells enriched from blood (not recorded which). This chain uses TRBV5-1 with TRBJ1-2; no firm D call. The TCR originated in a man in his forties who had recovered from COVID-19. As DNA, the CDR3 is TGCGCCAGCAGCTTGGTGGAACCGACGAGGGGCTACACCTTC. Translating it yields CASSLVEPTRGYTF.